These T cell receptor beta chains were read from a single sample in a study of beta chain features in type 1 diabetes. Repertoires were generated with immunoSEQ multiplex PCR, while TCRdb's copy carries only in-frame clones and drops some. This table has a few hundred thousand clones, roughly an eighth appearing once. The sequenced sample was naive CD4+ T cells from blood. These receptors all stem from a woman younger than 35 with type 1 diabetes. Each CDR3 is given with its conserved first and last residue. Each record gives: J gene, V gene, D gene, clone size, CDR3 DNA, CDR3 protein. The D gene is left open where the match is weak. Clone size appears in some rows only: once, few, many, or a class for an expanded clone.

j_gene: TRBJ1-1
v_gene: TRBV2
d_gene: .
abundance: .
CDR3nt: TGTGCCACCACTCCGACACTTAGGCGAAAAGCTTTCTTT
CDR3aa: CATTPTLRRKAFF

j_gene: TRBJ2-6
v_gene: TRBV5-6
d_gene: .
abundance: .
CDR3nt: TGTGCCAGCGGTCTAATTGAGGCCAACGTCCTGACTTTC
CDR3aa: CASGLIEANVLTF

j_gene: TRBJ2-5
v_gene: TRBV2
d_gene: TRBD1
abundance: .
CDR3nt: TGTGCCAGCAGACAGGGGCGCCCGCAAGAGACCCAGTACTTC
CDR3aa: CASRQGRPQETQYF

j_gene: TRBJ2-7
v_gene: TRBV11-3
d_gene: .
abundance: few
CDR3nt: TGTGCCAGCAGCTTGGGAGCCTCCTACGAGCAGTACTTC
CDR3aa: CASSLGASYEQYF

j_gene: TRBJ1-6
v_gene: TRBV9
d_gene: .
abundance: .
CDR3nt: TGTGCCAGCAGCGCAGGGGATTCACCCCTCCACTTT
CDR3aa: CASSAGDSPLHF

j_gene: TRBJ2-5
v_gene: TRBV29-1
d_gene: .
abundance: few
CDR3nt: TGCAGCGCCGAGGGAGCGGCGGAGACCCAGTACTTC
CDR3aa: CSAEGAAETQYF

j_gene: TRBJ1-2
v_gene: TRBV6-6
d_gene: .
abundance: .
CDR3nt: TGTGCCAGCAGTTACTCCCGCCAGGGTGATGGCTACACCTTC
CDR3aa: CASSYSRQGDGYTF

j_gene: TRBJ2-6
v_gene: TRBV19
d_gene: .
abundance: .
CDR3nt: TGTGCCAGTAGCCAATCTGGGGCCAACGTCCTGACTTTC
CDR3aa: CASSQSGANVLTF

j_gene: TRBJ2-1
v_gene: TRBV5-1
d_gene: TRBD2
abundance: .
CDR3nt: TGCGCCAGCAGCTCGCTACTAGCGCGGGTGGTGTCTGATGAGCAGTTCTTC
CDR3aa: CASSSLLARVVSDEQFF

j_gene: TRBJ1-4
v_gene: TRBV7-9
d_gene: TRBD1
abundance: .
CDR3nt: TGTGCCAGCAGCTCCTCGGGACAGGGGGCTGAAAAACTGTTTTTT
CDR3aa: CASSSSGQGAEKLFF

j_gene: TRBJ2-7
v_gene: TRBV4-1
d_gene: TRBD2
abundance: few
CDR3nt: TGCGCCAGCAGCCCGGGGGGTAGCAGCACCTACGAGCAGTACTTC
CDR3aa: CASSPGGSSTYEQYF

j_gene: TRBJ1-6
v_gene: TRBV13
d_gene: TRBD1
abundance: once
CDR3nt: TGTGCCAGCAGTGCAGGGGGCGCGGATTCACCCCTCCACTTT
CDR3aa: CASSAGGADSPLHF

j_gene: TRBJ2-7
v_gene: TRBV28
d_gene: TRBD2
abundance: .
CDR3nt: TGTGCCAGCAGTTTGGGGGCGGGACTAGCTCTCAACGAGCAGTACTTC
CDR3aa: CASSLGAGLALNEQYF

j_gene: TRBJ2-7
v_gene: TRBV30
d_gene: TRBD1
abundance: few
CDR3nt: TGTGCCTGGACCCTGGACAGGGCCGTCCACGAGCAGTACTTC
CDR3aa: CAWTLDRAVHEQYF

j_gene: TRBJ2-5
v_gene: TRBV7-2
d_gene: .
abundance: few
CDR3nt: TGTGCCAGCAGCTTAGGCGGGGCCCAAGAGACCCAGTACTTC
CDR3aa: CASSLGGAQETQYF

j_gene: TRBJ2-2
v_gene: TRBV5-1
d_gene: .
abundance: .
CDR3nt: TGCGCCAGCAGCACCACAGGGTACACCGGGGAGCTGTTTTTT
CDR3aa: CASSTTGYTGELFF

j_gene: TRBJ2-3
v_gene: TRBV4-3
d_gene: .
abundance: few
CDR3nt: TGCGCCAGCAGCTCGGAGGCAGATACGCAGTATTTT
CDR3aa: CASSSEADTQYF

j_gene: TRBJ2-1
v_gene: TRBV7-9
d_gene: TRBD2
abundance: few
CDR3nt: TGTGCCAGCAGCCACTTACGGCTAGCGGGGGATGAGCAGTTCTTC
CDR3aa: CASSHLRLAGDEQFF

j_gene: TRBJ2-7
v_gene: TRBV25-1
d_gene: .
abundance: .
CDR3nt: TGTGCCAGTGGCGAGGGCTACGAGCAGTACTTC
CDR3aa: CASGEGYEQYF

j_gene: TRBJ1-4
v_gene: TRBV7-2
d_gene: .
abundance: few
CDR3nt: TGTGCCAGCAGCTTAGTGGGGGCGCGGGATGAAAAACTGTTTTTT
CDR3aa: CASSLVGARDEKLFF

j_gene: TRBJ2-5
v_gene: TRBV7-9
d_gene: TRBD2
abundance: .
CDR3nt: TGTGCCAGCAGCTTACTCGTATCGCGGGAGAAGGAAGAGACCCAGTACTTC
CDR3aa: CASSLLVSREKEETQYF

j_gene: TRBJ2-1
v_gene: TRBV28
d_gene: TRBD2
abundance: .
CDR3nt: TGTGCCAGCAGATCACGACTAGCGGGAGCCCTAGATGGGGAGCAGTTCTTC
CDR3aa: CASRSRLAGALDGEQFF

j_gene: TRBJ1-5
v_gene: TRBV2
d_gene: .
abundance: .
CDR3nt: TGTGCCAGCAGTGGGGGGGATCAGCCCCAGCATTTT
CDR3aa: CASSGGDQPQHF

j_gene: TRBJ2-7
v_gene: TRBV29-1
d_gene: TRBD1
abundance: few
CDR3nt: TGCAGCGTTGACCTCCGGGACAGGGGCTACGAGCAGTACTTC
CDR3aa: CSVDLRDRGYEQYF

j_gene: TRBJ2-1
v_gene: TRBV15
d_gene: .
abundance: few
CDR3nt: TGTGCCACCACCGGAGCTCAAAATGAGCAGTTCTTC
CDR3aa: CATTGAQNEQFF

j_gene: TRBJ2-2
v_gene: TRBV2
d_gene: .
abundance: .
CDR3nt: TGTGCCAGCAGTGAGGTCGGCGGGGAGCTGTTTTTT
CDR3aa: CASSEVGGELFF

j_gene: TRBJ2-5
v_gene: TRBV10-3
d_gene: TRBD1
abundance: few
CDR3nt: TGTGCCATCAGTGGGACAGGGGGGCAAGAGACCCAGTACTTC
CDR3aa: CAISGTGGQETQYF

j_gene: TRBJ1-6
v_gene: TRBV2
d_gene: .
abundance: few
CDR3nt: TGTGCCAGCAGTGAGAGTGCCTATAATTCACCCCTCCACTTT
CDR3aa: CASSESAYNSPLHF

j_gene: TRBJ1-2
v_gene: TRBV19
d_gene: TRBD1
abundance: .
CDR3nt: TGTGCCAGTAGTATGTCTTCGGGACAGGGGCTTTTTGGCTACACCTTC
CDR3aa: CASSMSSGQGLFGYTF

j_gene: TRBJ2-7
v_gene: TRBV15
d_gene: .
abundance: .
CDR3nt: TGTGCCACCAGCAGAGATATGGGAGTTAAAGGCGAGCAGTACTTC
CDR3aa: CATSRDMGVKGEQYF

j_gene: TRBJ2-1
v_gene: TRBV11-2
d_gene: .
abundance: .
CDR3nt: TGTGCCAGCAGCTTGTGGAGTGAGCAGTTCTTC
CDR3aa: CASSLWSEQFF

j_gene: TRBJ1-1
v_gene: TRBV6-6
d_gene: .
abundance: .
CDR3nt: TGTGCCAGCAGCGAAGGAGGTAGTGAAGCTTTCTTT
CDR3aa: CASSEGGSEAFF

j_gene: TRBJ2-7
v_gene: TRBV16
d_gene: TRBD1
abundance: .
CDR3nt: TGTGCCAGCAGCCCTCCCGGGACAGGGGGTTACGAGCAGTACTTC
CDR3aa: CASSPPGTGGYEQYF

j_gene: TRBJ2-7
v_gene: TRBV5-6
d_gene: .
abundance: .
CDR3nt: TGTGCCAGCAGCTTGCGGAGGGGCTACGAGCAGTACTTC
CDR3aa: CASSLRRGYEQYF

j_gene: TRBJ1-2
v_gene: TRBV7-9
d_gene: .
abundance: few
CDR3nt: TGTGCCAGCAGCTTAGGGTGGAGTCTAGAAAGTGGCTACACCTTC
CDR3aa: CASSLGWSLESGYTF

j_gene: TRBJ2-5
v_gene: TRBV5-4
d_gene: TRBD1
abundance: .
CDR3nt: TGTGCCAGCAGCTTAGGGACAGCCCAAGAGACCCAGTACTTC
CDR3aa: CASSLGTAQETQYF

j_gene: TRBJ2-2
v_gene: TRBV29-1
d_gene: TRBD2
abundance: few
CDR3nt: TGCAGCGTTGAAGTAGGACTAGCGGACACCGGGGAGCTGTTTTTT
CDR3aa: CSVEVGLADTGELFF

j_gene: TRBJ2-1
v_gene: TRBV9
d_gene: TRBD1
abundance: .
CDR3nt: TGTGCCAGCAGCGCCGGACAGGCAAACAATGAGCAGTTCTTC
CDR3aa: CASSAGQANNEQFF

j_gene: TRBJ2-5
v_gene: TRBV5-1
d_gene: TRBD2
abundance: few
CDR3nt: TGCGCCAGCAGCACGACCGGGGGGGTCCAAGAGACCCAGTACTTC
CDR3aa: CASSTTGGVQETQYF

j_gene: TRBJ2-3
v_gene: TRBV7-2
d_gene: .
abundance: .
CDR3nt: TGTGCCAGCAGCTCATGGACAGCGAGCACAGATACGCAGTATTTT
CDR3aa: CASSSWTASTDTQYF

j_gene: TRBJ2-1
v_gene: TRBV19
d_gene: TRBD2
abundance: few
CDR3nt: TGTGCCAGTAGTACTGTAGCGGGGCCCAATGAGCAGTTCTTC
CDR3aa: CASSTVAGPNEQFF

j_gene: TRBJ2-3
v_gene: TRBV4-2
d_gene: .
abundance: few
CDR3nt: TGTGCCAGCAGCCAAGTCGGGACTAGCACAGATACGCAGTATTTT
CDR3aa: CASSQVGTSTDTQYF

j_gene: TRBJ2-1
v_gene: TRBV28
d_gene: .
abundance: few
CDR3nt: TGTGCCAGCAGTTCCCGTGAGCAGTTCTTC
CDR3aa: CASSSREQFF

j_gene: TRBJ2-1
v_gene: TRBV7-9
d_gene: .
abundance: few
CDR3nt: TGTGCCAGCAGCCCGAGGACCGGCGGGGTTTACAATGAGCAGTTCTTC
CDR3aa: CASSPRTGGVYNEQFF

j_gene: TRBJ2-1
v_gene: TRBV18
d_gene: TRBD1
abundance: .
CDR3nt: TGTGCCAGCTCCAGTCAGGGGGCGAATGAGCAGTTCTTC
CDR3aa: CASSSQGANEQFF

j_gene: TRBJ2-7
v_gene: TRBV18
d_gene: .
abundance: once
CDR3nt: TGTGCCAGCTCACCCGCAGCCCTTGGCGGCGAGCAGTACTTC
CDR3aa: CASSPAALGGEQYF

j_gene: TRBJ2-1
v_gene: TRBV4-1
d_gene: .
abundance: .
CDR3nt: TGCGCCAGCAGCCAAGTTGTCGGGCGGACGGGATCCTACAATGAGCAGTTCTTC
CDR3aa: CASSQVVGRTGSYNEQFF

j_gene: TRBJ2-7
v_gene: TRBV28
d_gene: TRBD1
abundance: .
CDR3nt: TGTGCCAGCAGACAAAGGGACAGAGGTTACGAGCAGTACTTC
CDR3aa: CASRQRDRGYEQYF

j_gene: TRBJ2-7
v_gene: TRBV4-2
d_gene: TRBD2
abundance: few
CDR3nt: TGTGCCAGCAGCCAAGATCTGGGGCTAGCGGGATTCATCTACGAGCAGTACTTC
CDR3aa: CASSQDLGLAGFIYEQYF

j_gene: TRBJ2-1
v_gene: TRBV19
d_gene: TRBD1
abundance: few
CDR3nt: TGTGCCAGTAGTCGCGAGTGGGCAGGGGGCTTCAATGAGCAGTTCTTC
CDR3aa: CASSREWAGGFNEQFF

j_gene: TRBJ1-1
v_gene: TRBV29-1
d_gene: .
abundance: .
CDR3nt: TGCAGCGTTGCCGCCGGGGGGCGGACTGAAGCTTTCTTT
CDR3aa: CSVAAGGRTEAFF

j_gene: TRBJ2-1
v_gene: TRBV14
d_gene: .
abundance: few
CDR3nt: TGTGCCAGCAGCCTAAACCAGTGGAGAAGCTCCTACAATGAGCAGTTCTTC
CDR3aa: CASSLNQWRSSYNEQFF

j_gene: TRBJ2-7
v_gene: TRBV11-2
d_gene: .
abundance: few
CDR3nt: TGTGCCAGCAGCTCCGTTAGAGGCGCGATTTTCTACGAGCAGTACTTC
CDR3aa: CASSSVRGAIFYEQYF

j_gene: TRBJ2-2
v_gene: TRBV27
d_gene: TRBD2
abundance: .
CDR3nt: TGTGCCACCCGGGGTGCGGGAGTAGGGACCGGGGAGCTGTTTTTT
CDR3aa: CATRGAGVGTGELFF

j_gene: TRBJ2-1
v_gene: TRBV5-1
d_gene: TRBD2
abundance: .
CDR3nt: TGCGCCAGCAGCCTAATGAGGCTAGCGGGTAATGAGCAGTTCTTC
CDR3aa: CASSLMRLAGNEQFF

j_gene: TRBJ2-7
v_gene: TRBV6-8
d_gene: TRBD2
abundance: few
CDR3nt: TGTGCCAGCAGTGTTACTAGCGGAATCCCCGAGCAGTACTTC
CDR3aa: CASSVTSGIPEQYF

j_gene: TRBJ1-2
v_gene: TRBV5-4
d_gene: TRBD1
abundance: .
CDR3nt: TGTGCCAGCAGCTTGGGGCAGGGGGCTGGTGGCTACACCTTC
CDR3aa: CASSLGQGAGGYTF